These 8 T cell receptor beta chains originate from one sample sequenced in a study of human T cells and chemical hapten exposure. TCRdb passed the RACE reads through MiXCR, listing each CDR3 protein once. The table lists over 150,000 distinct CDR3 sequences, around a quarter of them singletons, with about 2% in the top ten. Time point meaning: patch test 3, about 24 weeks after DPC sensitization. Treatment meaning: therapeutic diphenylcyclopropenone sensitization with weekly scalp DPC. The sequenced sample was whole blood, obtained in connection with sensitization to the hapten diphenylcyclopropenone (DPC). The receptors shown here come from a woman aged 18 to 35 with alopecia areata. Some clones in this sample may be carry-over from other donors' samples.

This sequence joins TRBV7-8 and TRBJ2-7; tentative D call: TRBD1 (5 bases). Looked up from germline, CDR1 is SGHVS and CDR2 is FQNEAQ. The CDR3 consists of 16 residues. V lost 0 bases to trimming and J lost 3 bases, with 15 bases between them. The CDR3: CASSLATPGQGYEQYF. As DNA, the CDR3 is TGTGCCAGCAGCTTAGCGACCCCCGGGCAGGGCTACGAGCAGTACTTC.

V is TRBV6-2 or TRBV6-3 and J is TRBJ1-5, with D perhaps matching TRBD1 (5 bases). This CDR3 is built from 14 residues. The V gene lost 7 bases and the J gene lost 2 bases, with 12 bases spanning the gap. Germline CDR1 MNHEY, CDR2 SVGEGT. The CDR3 DNA is TGTGCCAGCAATGACAGAGGCGGCAATCAGCCCCAGCATTTT. It codes for CASNDRGGNQPQHF.

The rearrangement links TRBV5-1 to TRBJ1-5; TRBD1 agrees at 9 bases. The trim removed 0 bases at V and 7 bases at J, leaving 5 bases unmatched. The CDR3 extends over 15 amino acids. Germline lookup yields CDR1 SGHRS and CDR2 YFSETQ. The DNA of the CDR3 is TGCGCCAGCAGCTTGGAAGGGACAGGGAAGCAGCCCCAGCATTTT. It yields the protein CASSLEGTGKQPQHF.

This clonotype came up a few times. The chain carries TRBV4-3 and TRBJ2-1; TRBD2 matches at 10 bases. Germline CDR1 and CDR2: LGHNA and YSLEER. Trimming at V came to 1 base and at J to 8 bases, leaving 14 bases not matched to a gene. The CDR3 extends over 18 amino acids. The CDR3 nucleotides are TGCGCCAGCAGCCAAGCCCTCACCCTAGCGGGAGCGATTGATGAGCAGTTCTTC. As protein: CASSQALTLAGAIDEQFF.

The J gene is TRBJ2-1, the V gene TRBV9; 13 bases are shared with TRBD2. There are 15 residues in the CDR3. V trimming: 3 bases; J trimming: 4 bases; junction bases outside the gene matches: 1. Germline lookup yields CDR1 SGDLS and CDR2 YYNGEE. The CDR3, as DNA: TGTGCCAGCAGCGGGACTAGCGGGGGTTACAATGAGCAGTTCTTC. Protein: CASSGTSGGYNEQFF.

This chain joins TRBV20-1 and TRBJ2-5; TRBD2 might be the D (6 bases). Trimming stripped 6 bases from V and 5 bases from J, with 16 bases between. The CDR3 contains 13 residues. The germline gives CDR1 DFQATT, CDR2 SNEGSKA (reference sequence). In nucleotides, the CDR3 is TGCAGTGCGGCGGGACTCAAGCGGGAGACCCAGTACTTC. It encodes CSAAGLKRETQYF.

This clonotype was picked up a small number of times. V and J are TRBV3-1 and TRBJ2-7; no definite D call. CDR3 length: 14 residues. The germline V and J ends were trimmed by 3 bases and 0 bases, with 9 bases remaining between them. Germline lookup yields CDR1 LGHDT and CDR2 YNNKEL (reference sequence). The CDR3 coding sequence is TGTGCCAGCAGCCAGCCTGGGGTCTCCTACGAGCAGTACTTC. This sequence encodes CASSQPGVSYEQYF.

In nucleotides, the CDR3 is TGCGCCAGCAGCCAAGGGGGGGCCGTAGATACGCAGTATTTT. Residues: CASSQGGAVDTQYF. J is TRBJ2-3 and V is TRBV4-1; D is perhaps TRBD1 or TRBD2 (6 bases each). Trimming stripped 1 base from V and 5 bases from J, with 10 bases between. Germline V gene sequence: CDR1 MGHRA, CDR2 YSYEKL. The CDR3 contains 14 residues.